A single sample is the source of the 24 T cell receptor beta chains below, sequenced in a study of T cell changes during pregnancy in multiple sclerosis. Assay: immunoSEQ multiplex PCR; the TCRdb copy retains only in-frame clones and omits some. The sample yields about 71,000 clones, around nine tenths seen once. Sequencing used peripheral blood, obtained in the third trimester of pregnancy. These receptors were taken from a female donor with multiple sclerosis, enrolled in a pregnancy study.

The V and J genes are TRBV19 and TRBJ2-1; TRBD2 aligns across 9 bases. The CDR3 sequence is 17 residues long. V shed 6 bases and J 0 bases; nucleotides not matched to a gene: 9. Per germline, CDR1 LNHDA and CDR2 SQIVND (reference sequence). CDR3 sequence: CASRGRAGGASYNEQFF. The DNA for the CDR3 is TGTGCCAGTAGGGGGAGGGCGGGAGGGGCCTCCTACAATGAGCAGTTCTTC.

J is TRBJ2-1 and V is TRBV11-2, with a weak D call TRBD2 (7 bases). This CDR3 contains 13 residues. CDR1 and CDR2 (germline): SGHAT, FQNNGV. V lost 2 bases and J 14 bases, leaving 16 bases between the germline ends. CDR3 coding DNA: TGTGCCAGCAGCTTACCCCCAGGGGAGGGAAAGTTCTTC. Its protein is CASSLPPGEGKFF.

V and J are TRBV5-1 and TRBJ1-2; no clear D gene. Germline lookup yields CDR1 SGHRS and CDR2 YFSETQ. With 4 bases removed from V and 3 bases from J, the gap between germline ends came to 10 bases. CDR3 length: 13 amino acids. The CDR3 spells CASSREADYGYTF. The CDR3 region has the DNA TGCGCCAGCAGCCGGGAAGCGGACTATGGCTACACCTTC.

The chain employs TRBV13 and TRBJ2-3; 11 nucleotides line up with TRBD2. Germline V CDR1 and CDR2: PRHDT, FYEKMQ (reference sequence). This CDR3 region has 20 residues. V shed 5 bases and J 1 base; nucleotides not matched to a gene: 17. DNA of the CDR3: TGTGCCAGCAGCAACCAGGGACTAGCGGAAAGTCGGACGGGCACAGATACGCAGTATTTT. This sequence encodes CASSNQGLAESRTGTDTQYF.

The chain couples TRBV5-1 to TRBJ2-7; TRBD2 aligns across 9 bases. The CDR3 covers 16 residues. Trimming removed 0 bases from V and 0 bases from J; junction bases left unmatched: 4. Germline V gene data show CDR1 as SGHRS and CDR2 as YFSETQ. The CDR3 reads CASSLDIAGASYEQYF. As DNA, the CDR3 is TGCGCCAGCAGCTTGGATATAGCGGGAGCCTCCTACGAGCAGTACTTC.

Written as DNA, the CDR3 is TGTGCCAGCAGGGAGATAGCGGGAGAGATGAGTGAGCAGTTCTTC. Translation gives CASREIAGEMSEQFF. The chain carries TRBV6-1 and TRBJ2-1; 9 positions agree with TRBD2. Germline assignment: CDR1 MNHNS and CDR2 SASEGT. The CDR3 is made up of 15 amino acids. V gave up 6 bases and J gave up 9 bases; unmatched junction bases: 12.

The chain recombines TRBV5-4 with TRBJ2-7, with D unresolved. CDR3 size: 15 residues. The V end was cut by 5 bases, the J end by 3 bases, with 18 bases between. Germline-derived CDR1 and CDR2 are SGHNT and YYREEE (reference sequence). The CDR3 DNA is TGTGCCAGCAGTAATGACGCCTGGAGTGGCTACGAGCAGTACTTC. This gives the protein CASSNDAWSGYEQYF.

V gene TRBV21-1 combines with J gene TRBJ1-4; the D call of TRBD1 is as the table states it, not checked on the DNA. TRBV21-1 is shown as a pseudogene. CDR3 length: 19 residues. The CDR3 region has the DNA TGTGCCAGCAGCAAAGGAAGACCCCCTCCCAGGACAGATAATGAAAAACTGTTTTTT. Its protein is CASSKGRPPPRTDNEKLFF.

The J gene is TRBJ2-7, the V gene TRBV5-1; 9 bases map to TRBD1. This CDR3 comprises 16 residues. Looked up from germline, CDR1 is SGHRS and CDR2 is YFSETQ. Trimming cost V 4 bases and J 2 bases; bases outside gene matches: 10. The DNA of the CDR3 is TGCGCCAGCAGCGGTACCGGGACAGGGCCTACCTACGAGCAGTACTTC. Translation gives CASSGTGTGPTYEQYF.

In DNA form, the CDR3 reads TGTGCCATCAGTGATACTCGGGCGGGAGGAGGCTACGAGCAGTACTTC. This codes for CAISDTRAGGGYEQYF. The chain recombines TRBV10-3 with TRBJ2-5, with 8 nucleotides matching TRBD2. The J call may not be correct, given that the DNA end is closer to TRBJ2-7. Germline CDR1 and CDR2: ENHRY and SYGVKD. This CDR3 comprises 16 residues.

The chain has TRBV28 and TRBJ2-1, with TRBD2 matching 9 bases. CDR1 MDHEN and CDR2 SYDVKM come from the germline V gene. J gave up 9 bases and V 2 bases, and 8 bases lay outside the gene matches. The CDR3 runs 15 residues. CDR3 coding DNA: TGTGCCAGCAGTTTAGGGCGGGAGGGGTCTCTTGAGCAGTTCTTC. Amino acids: CASSLGREGSLEQFF. Supplemented by reference TRBV28 and TRBJ2-1, the full variable domain reads DVKVTQSSRYLVKRTGEKVFLECVQDMDHENMFWYRQDPGLGLRLIYFSYDVKMKEKGDIPEGYSVSREKKERFSLILESASTNQTSMYLCASSLGREGSLEQFFGPGTRLTVL.

The V call is TRBV9, the J call TRBJ2-5; 9 bases align to TRBD2. V shed 0 bases, J shed 2 bases, and the junction held 5 bases outside the gene matches. The CDR3 contains 16 residues. Germline V gene lookup returns CDR1 SGDLS and CDR2 YYNGEE. As DNA, the CDR3 is TGTGCCAGCAGCGTAGGGGTAGCGGGAGATCAAGAGACCCAGTACTTC. Residues: CASSVGVAGDQETQYF.

The chain is built from TRBV5-6 and TRBJ1-4; tentative D call: TRBD1 (6 bases). The CDR3 loop spans 15 amino acids. Trimming pared 1 base from V and 10 bases from J, leaving 17 bases between. Germline lookup yields CDR1 SGHDT and CDR2 YYEEEE. This chain's CDR3 is CASSLSSRGLAKLFF. CDR3 DNA sequence: TGTGCCAGCAGCTTGAGTAGCAGGGGTTTGGCAAAACTGTTTTTT.

The chain joins TRBV10-1 to TRBJ1-4; D is perhaps TRBD1 (6 bases). Germline V gives CDR1 WNHNN, CDR2 SYGVQD (reference sequence). Deletions cut 9 bases from V and 4 bases from J, with 24 bases between. This CDR3 is built from 17 residues. The CDR3 sequence is CARGGALLGGINEKLFF. The CDR3 DNA is TGCGCCAGGGGGGGGGCCTTACTTGGGGGAATTAATGAAAAACTGTTTTTT.

The chain links TRBV6-5 to TRBJ2-7; 7 nucleotides line up with TRBD1. Germline lookup yields CDR1 MNHEY and CDR2 SVGAGI. V shed 2 bases and J 3 bases; nucleotides not matched to a gene: 4. The CDR3 is made up of 14 amino acids. CDR3 residues: CASSYDRDVYEQYF. CDR3 bases: TGTGCCAGCAGTTACGACAGGGATGTCTACGAGCAGTACTTC.

The chain couples TRBV9 to TRBJ2-7; D possibly corresponds to TRBD2 (5 bases). Trimming took 0 bases from V and 0 from J, leaving 10 bases between them. Germline V lookup: CDR1 SGDLS, CDR2 YYNGEE. The CDR3 is 15 amino acids. CDR3 in amino acids: CASSVAGDYSYEQYF. The CDR3 nucleotides are TGTGCCAGCAGCGTAGCTGGAGACTACTCCTACGAGCAGTACTTC.

V and J are TRBV29-1 and TRBJ2-1, with 9 bases that match TRBD2. The V gene end was trimmed by 7 bases and the J gene end by 5 bases; junction bases not matched to a gene: 9. From germline, CDR1 is SQVTM and CDR2 ANQGSEA. CDR3 length: 14 amino acids. CDR3 sequence: CSAVAGADDNEQFF. Written as DNA, the CDR3 is TGCAGCGCCGTAGCGGGAGCAGACGACAATGAGCAGTTCTTC.

V usage is TRBV19 and J usage is TRBJ1-1, with D possibly matching TRBD1 (5 bases). This CDR3 comprises 14 residues. Trimming cost V 10 bases and J 6 bases, with 21 bases left between them. Germline CDR1 and CDR2: LNHDA and SQIVND (reference sequence). The CDR3 bases are TGTGCCACCTCCCTGGGGCCTCAATATGCTGAAGCTTTCTTT. This codes for CATSLGPQYAEAFF.

V usage is TRBV4-1 and J usage is TRBJ2-1; TRBD2 matches at 8 bases. With V trimmed by 2 bases and J by 7 bases, 10 bases remained unmatched. This CDR3 has 16 amino acids. Germline V CDR1 and CDR2: MGHRA, YSYEKL. The DNA for the CDR3 is TGCGCCAGCAGCCAAAGGGGTAGCGGGATAGAAAATGAGCAGTTCTTC. Encoded protein: CASSQRGSGIENEQFF.

The chain has TRBV28 and TRBJ1-2, with a possible D match to TRBD1 (6 bases). V gave up 6 bases and J gave up 4 bases, with 15 bases separating them. Germline lookup yields CDR1 MDHEN and CDR2 SYDVKM. This CDR3 spans 14 amino acids. The CDR3 DNA sequence: TGTGCCAGCAGCCCCCTACCAGGGGTCTATGGCTACACCTTC. Protein: CASSPLPGVYGYTF.

This clone appeared a few times. V usage is TRBV6-5 and J usage is TRBJ2-5, with unresolved D. The CDR3 extends over 15 amino acids. Trimming left V 0 bases short and J 0 bases short, with 8 bases between. Germline CDR1 reads MNHEY; CDR2 reads SVGAGI. CDR3 nucleotides: TGTGCCAGCAGTTACTCGGCAGTCTACCAAGAGACCCAGTACTTC. Its protein product is CASSYSAVYQETQYF.

The chain combines TRBV19 with TRBJ2-3; TRBD2 agrees at 12 bases. This CDR3 spans 17 amino acids. Germline CDR1 is LNHDA and CDR2 is SQIVND (reference sequence). Losses at the gene ends were 4 bases for V and 3 bases for J; bases not matched to a gene: 8. The CDR3 reads CASSTRTGTSGTDTQYF. The CDR3 bases are TGTGCCAGTAGTACAAGGACTGGGACTAGCGGGACAGATACGCAGTATTTT.

V gene TRBV5-1 combines with J gene TRBJ2-5; 9 bases are a match to TRBD2. Germline V lookup: CDR1 SGHRS, CDR2 YFSETQ. The CDR3 is 16 residues long. The V segment lost 1 base and the J segment 2 bases; nucleotides outside the gene matches: 6. The CDR3 is CASSLRPSGAQETQYF. For the CDR3, the DNA is TGCGCCAGCAGCTTGCGTCCTAGCGGGGCACAAGAGACCCAGTACTTC.

The V call is TRBV21-1, the J call TRBJ2-5; the table's D call, TRBD1, has no DNA check behind it. TRBV21-1 is a known pseudogene. The CDR3 has 12 residues. The CDR3 spells CASSAHRETQYF. Here the CDR3 DNA reads TGTGCCAGCAGCGCCCACAGGGAGACCCAGTACTTC.